This T cell receptor beta chain derives from a study of T cell changes during pregnancy in multiple sclerosis. Germline assignment: CDR1 SGHRS and CDR2 YFSETQ. Losses at the gene ends were 3 bases for V and 0 bases for J; bases not matched to a gene: 17. The CDR3 loop spans 22 amino acids. TCRdb keeps only in-frame clones here, not all; method: immunoSEQ multiplex PCR. The sample has roughly 20,000 clones, less than 95% seen once. The input for sequencing was CD4+ T cells from peripheral blood mononuclear cells, taken in the third trimester of pregnancy. The receptor comes from a female donor with multiple sclerosis, enrolled in a pregnancy study. V is TRBV5-1 and J is TRBJ2-1, with TRBD2 matching 14 bases. The CDR3 DNA reads TGCGCCAGCAGCTCCTCCAACGACAGGACTAGCGGGGGGCCGAGCTCCTACAATGAGCAGTTCTTC. The encoded protein is CASSSSNDRTSGGPSSYNEQFF.